This TCR beta chain comes out of a study of identical twins. V was clipped by 3 bases and J by 7 bases; unmatched bases: 11. The CDR3 is 16 amino acids. Study-level results: Partly confounded zero-insertion analyses could result from invariant MAIT and iNKT cells.

TCRdb re-called the 5' RACE reads with MiXCR, one entry per CDR3 protein. The repertoire holds roughly 1,500,000 distinct CDR3 sequences, with under 35% as singletons. Note on this clonotype: Antigen specificity is unknown.

The sequenced sample consisted of cord blood. The source of this sequence is a newborn girl in good health. The chain carries TRBV12-3 or TRBV12-4 and TRBJ2-1, with 8 bases matching TRBD2. CDR3 nucleotides: TGTGCCAGCAGTTTTGTAGCGGGATTAAACCGGAATGAGCAGTTCTTC. Amino acids: CASSFVAGLNRNEQFF.